The 17 T cell receptor beta chains below come from one sample, sequenced in a study of CD8+ T cells in alopecia areata. Sequencing templates came from extracted RNA that was reverse transcribed into cDNA. The method was immunoSEQ multiplex PCR; TCRdb's version includes in-frame clones alone and lacks a portion of them. Among about 250,000 clones listed, around 67% were seen once. Sample: CD4+ T cells sorted from blood, taken at week 0. The receptors here all came from a human donor with alopecia areata.

The chain has TRBV2 and TRBJ2-1; 10 bases are shared with TRBD2. Looked up from germline, CDR1 is SNHLY and CDR2 is FYNNEI. The V and J ends lost 8 bases and 5 bases, in that order; junction bases with no gene match: 3. The CDR3 totals 13 residues. The CDR3 loop is CASGLAEHNEQFF. The CDR3 nucleotides read TGTGCCAGCGGACTAGCGGAGCACAATGAGCAGTTCTTC.

CDR3 coding DNA: TGCGCCAGCAGCCCACGCACAGAAACCTCCTATAATTCACCCCTCCACTTT. It specifies CASSPRTETSYNSPLHF. The chain is built from TRBV4-1 and TRBJ1-6; no clear D gene. CDR3 length: 17 amino acids. V was pared by 4 bases and J by 0 bases, with 13 bases between. Germline V gene data show CDR1 as MGHRA and CDR2 as YSYEKL.

V and J are TRBV2 and TRBJ2-7; D is ambiguous. The CDR3 runs 12 residues. V lost 8 bases to trimming and J lost 9 bases, with 17 bases between them. Germline assignment: CDR1 SNHLY and CDR2 FYNNEI. CDR3 amino acids: CASGSGYRGQYF. CDR3 bases: TGTGCCAGCGGTTCCGGGTATCGAGGGCAGTACTTC. Using reference TRBV2 and TRBJ2-7 for the parts outside the CDR3, the full variable domain is EPEVTQTPSHQVTQMGQEVILRCVPISNHLYFYWYRQILGQKVEFLVSFYNNEISEKSEIFDDQFSVERPDGSNFTLKIRSTKLEDSAMYFCASGSGYRGQYFGPGTRLTVT.

A remark on this clone: At the DNA level, this CDR3 is encoded by other sequences in the same sample as well. V gene TRBV29-1 combines with J gene TRBJ1-1; D may be TRBD1 (5 bases). Germline CDR1 and CDR2: SQVTM and ANQGSEA. V lost 4 bases and J lost 0, with 9 bases in between. CDR3 size: 13 residues. For the CDR3, the DNA is TGCAGCGTTGCAGGGTCTGTGAACACTGAAGCTTTCTTT. This codes for CSVAGSVNTEAFF.

The rearrangement joins TRBV20-1 to TRBJ2-3; D might be TRBD2 (6 bases). With 3 bases removed from V and 5 bases from J, the gap between germline ends came to 6 bases. The CDR3 contains 11 residues. In germline, CDR1 is DFQATT, CDR2 SNEGSKA (reference sequence). CDR3 nucleotide sequence: TGCAGTGCTAGGGGGGGAGATACGCAGTATTTT. It translates to CSARGGDTQYF.

The rearrangement uses TRBV11-2 and TRBJ1-1, with 7 positions matching TRBD1. There are 14 residues in the CDR3. With V trimmed by 5 bases and J by 3 bases, 6 bases remained unmatched. CDR1 SGHAT and CDR2 FQNNGV come from the germline V gene. CDR3 in amino acids: CASSLDREDTEAFF. CDR3 bases: TGTGCCAGCAGCCTCGACAGGGAGGACACTGAAGCTTTCTTT.

The V gene is TRBV30, the J gene TRBJ1-4; D remains ambiguous. CDR3 length equals 13 residues. V was clipped by 0 bases and J by 5 bases, with 7 bases between them. Germline CDR1 is GTSNPN and CDR2 is SVGIG (reference sequence). The CDR3 nucleotides are TGTGCCTGGAGTGTTGTCTTCAATGAAAAACTGTTTTTT. Amino acid sequence: CAWSVVFNEKLFF. Supplemented by reference TRBV30 and TRBJ1-4, the full variable domain reads SQTIHQWPATLVQPVGSPLSLECTVEGTSNPNLYWYRQAAGRGLQLLFYSVGIGQISSEVPQNLSASRPQDRQFILSSKKLLLSDSGFYLCAWSVVFNEKLFFGSGTQLSVL.

The gene calls are TRBV5-1 and TRBJ2-2; D ambiguous. The length of the CDR3 is 14 residues. Germline V gene lookup returns CDR1 SGHRS and CDR2 YFSETQ. Trimming left V 2 bases short and J 5 bases short, with 10 bases between. CDR3 DNA: TGCGCCAGCAGCTTCACGACGGGTACCGGGGAGCTGTTTTTT. Protein: CASSFTTGTGELFF.

The rearrangement links TRBV5-6 to TRBJ2-4; D gene uncertain. The germline V and J ends were trimmed by 3 bases and 0 bases, with 16 bases remaining between them. This CDR3 spans 17 amino acids. The germline CDR1 and CDR2 sequences are SGHDT and YYEEEE. Here the CDR3 reads CASSSRYEVLAKNIQYF. Written as DNA, the CDR3 is TGTGCCAGCAGCTCGCGTTATGAGGTTCTAGCCAAAAACATTCAGTACTTC.

The rearrangement links TRBV29-1 to TRBJ1-2; 9 bases are shared with TRBD1. The germline CDR1 and CDR2 sequences are SQVTM and ANQGSEA. Trimming at V came to 0 bases and at J to 7 bases, leaving 9 bases not matched to a gene. CDR3 size: 15 residues. The CDR3 protein is CSVEDRDRGKRGYTF. The CDR3 bases are TGCAGCGTTGAAGATCGCGACAGGGGGAAGCGTGGCTACACCTTC.

This clone was seen a handful of times. The chain links TRBV6-6 to TRBJ1-1; TRBD1 is a possible D gene (5 bases). V was clipped by 2 bases and J by 8 bases, with 9 bases between them. Germline V CDR1 and CDR2: MNHNY, SVGAGI (reference sequence). The CDR3 consists of 12 residues. The DNA of the CDR3 is TGTGCCAGCAGTTACCGGGGCAGGGAAGCTTTCTTT. Its protein is CASSYRGREAFF.

V and J are TRBV23-1 and TRBJ1-1; tentatively, D is TRBD1 (6 bases). TRBV23-1 is an ORF; its function is uncertain. The CDR3 runs to 12 residues. The ends were cut back, 4 bases at V and 7 bases at J, with 10 bases in the middle. For the CDR3, the DNA is TGCGCCAGCAGTCCGCCCAGGGGTGAAGCTTTCTTT. It is translated as CASSPPRGEAFF.

This chain connects TRBV15 to TRBJ2-7; 10 nucleotides agree with TRBD2. Per the germline V gene, CDR1 is LNHNV and CDR2 is YYDKDF (reference sequence). This CDR3 comprises 14 residues. The V segment lost 3 bases and the J segment 6 bases; nucleotides outside the gene matches: 5. The CDR3, as DNA: TGTGCCACCAGCAGTCCGGGACTAGCGACCGAGCAGTACTTC. This sequence encodes CATSSPGLATEQYF.

This chain links TRBV30 with TRBJ2-7; D unresolved. The CDR3 extends over 14 amino acids. Germline loops: CDR1 GTSNPN, CDR2 SVGIG (reference sequence). The V gene lost 0 bases and the J gene lost 0 bases, with 9 bases spanning the gap. The CDR3 DNA reads as TGTGCCTGGAGTGTCTGGCGGCACTCCTACGAGCAGTACTTC. Translating it yields CAWSVWRHSYEQYF.

The chain recombines TRBV30 with TRBJ2-5; D ambiguous. There are 11 residues in the CDR3. V was pared by 1 base and J by 4 bases, with 4 bases between. CDR1 and CDR2 from the germline V gene are GTSNPN and SVGIG (reference sequence). DNA for the CDR3: TGTGCCTGGAGTGAGGTAGAGACCCAGTACTTC. Protein product: CAWSEVETQYF.

The gene calls are TRBV29-1 and TRBJ2-3; no clear D gene. CDR3 size: 13 residues. Germline loops: CDR1 SQVTM, CDR2 ANQGSEA. V was clipped by 5 bases and J by 2 bases, with 11 bases between them. For the CDR3, the DNA is TGCAGCGTTTTGGTACGCTACACAGATACGCAGTATTTT. It yields the protein CSVLVRYTDTQYF.

The chain combines TRBV19 with TRBJ1-2, with D perhaps matching TRBD1 (5 bases). The CDR3 extends over 15 amino acids. V was trimmed by 5 bases and J by 4 bases, leaving 17 bases between them. Germline CDR1 LNHDA, CDR2 SQIVND (reference sequence). In nucleotides, the CDR3 is TGTGCCAGTAGTGTCCGGGACCGAGGAGGCTATGGCTACACCTTC. It specifies CASSVRDRGGYGYTF. Together with reference TRBV19 and TRBJ1-2, the CDR3 gives the full variable domain: DGGITQSPKYLFRKEGQNVTLSCEQNLNHDAMYWYRQDPGQGLRLIYYSQIVNDFQKGDIAEGYSVSREKKESFPLTVTSAQKNPTAFYLCASSVRDRGGYGYTFGSGTRLTVV.